A single sample is the source of the 11 T cell receptor beta chains below, sequenced in a study of regulatory T cells in long-lasting Graves disease. The authors built TCR beta libraries using iRepertoire HTBI primers and Arm-PCR of CDR3 regions. TCRdb analysed the multiplex PCR reads with MiXCR anew, one entry per CDR3 protein. The sample consists of roughly 520,000 distinct CDR3 sequences, 12% of them appearing once. The time point was: newly diagnosed GD, antithyroid drugs for less than 3 months. After RNA was extracted from PBMCs, the TCR library was made from it. The same data also went into a second study, on T cells in Graves' hyperthyroidism and ophthalmopathy.

Here the sequenced sample was peripheral blood mononuclear cells (PBMCs), taken at new diagnosis, from a patient treated with antithyroid drugs. The receptors derive from a woman in her thirties with Graves disease.

This clonotype was found many times. The chain combines TRBV19 with TRBJ1-1; 8 bases align to TRBD1. Germline V gives CDR1 LNHDA, CDR2 SQIVND (reference sequence). The CDR3 has 14 residues. With V trimmed by 1 base and J by 5 bases, 3 bases remained unmatched. The CDR3 sequence: CASSIVDRGTEAFF. In DNA form, the CDR3 reads TGTGCCAGTAGTATAGTCGACAGGGGAACTGAAGCTTTCTTT.

This clonotype has at least ten counts. V and J are TRBV7-9 and TRBJ1-4; D gene unclear. Trimming shortened V by 4 bases and J by 0 bases, and 9 bases separated the two germline ends. Per the germline V gene, CDR1 is SEHNR and CDR2 is FQNEAQ (reference sequence). The CDR3 runs to 15 residues. The CDR3 reads CASSSPKATNEKLFF. CDR3 sequence (DNA): TGTGCCAGCAGCTCCCCTAAGGCAACTAATGAAAAACTGTTTTTT.

This clonotype came up a few times. CDR3 loop: CASSFHRGVSYGYTF. The CDR3, as DNA: TGTGCCAGCAGTTTCCACAGGGGGGTCAGCTATGGCTACACCTTC. The chain joins TRBV27 to TRBJ1-2; 8 bases map to TRBD1. J gave up 4 bases and V 3 bases, and 7 bases lay outside the gene matches. The CDR3 contains 15 residues. Germline values: CDR1 MNHEY, CDR2 SMNVEV (reference sequence).

The table lists this clonotype with a few counts. This sequence joins TRBV7-2 and TRBJ1-2; D is perhaps TRBD1 (6 bases). Germline V gene data show CDR1 as SGHTA and CDR2 as FQGNSA. The CDR3 is 13 residues long. Trimming took 5 bases from V and 5 from J, leaving 12 bases between them. In nucleotides, the CDR3 is TGTGCCAGCAGCGCAGGACAGCTTTATGGCTACACCTTC. Protein sequence: CASSAGQLYGYTF.

This clonotype was seen a handful of times. The rearrangement joins TRBV7-9 to TRBJ2-5, with D unresolved. The CDR3 length is 13 residues. V was clipped by 5 bases and J by 4 bases, with 11 bases between them. Germline V gene lookup returns CDR1 SEHNR and CDR2 FQNEAQ (reference sequence). The CDR3 region has the DNA TGTGCCAGCAGCGTGGGCCAAGGAGAGACCCAGTACTTC. Translation gives CASSVGQGETQYF.

In this sample, this clonotype turned up many times. This chain links TRBV20-1 with TRBJ2-7; D is ambiguous. The CDR3 has 12 residues. Germline assignment: CDR1 DFQATT and CDR2 SNEGSKA (reference sequence). Deletions cut 2 bases from V and 5 bases from J, with 10 bases between. This CDR3 is CSARPRLDEQYF. The CDR3 bases are TGCAGTGCTAGACCCCGATTAGACGAGCAGTACTTC.

This clonotype was observed at least ten times. This chain links TRBV11-2 with TRBJ2-2; 8 bases are a match to TRBD2. Germline loops: CDR1 SGHAT, CDR2 FQNNGV. Losses at the gene ends were 5 bases for V and 6 bases for J; bases not matched to a gene: 5. The CDR3 runs to 14 residues. CDR3 coding DNA: TGTGCCAGCAGCCCGGGGGGGGCGGCCGGGGAGCTGTTTTTT. Translation gives CASSPGGAAGELFF.

The chain recombines TRBV18 with TRBJ2-1; 9 nucleotides align to TRBD1. The germline CDR1 and CDR2 sequences are KGHSH and LQKENI. The CDR3 sequence is 16 residues long. V gave up 3 bases and J gave up 5 bases; unmatched junction bases: 8. The CDR3: CASSPYRGRVNNEQFF. CDR3 DNA: TGTGCCAGCTCACCCTACAGGGGGCGGGTTAACAATGAGCAGTTCTTC. Looking up the rest from reference TRBV18 and TRBJ2-1 gives the full variable domain: NAGVMQNPRHLVRRRGQEARLRCSPMKGHSHVYWYRQLPEEGLKFMVYLQKENIIDESGMPKERFSAEFPKEGPSILRIQQVVRGDSAAYFCASSPYRGRVNNEQFFGPGTRLTVL.

The sample holds many counts of this clonotype. The J gene is TRBJ2-7, the V gene TRBV6-1, with TRBD2 matching 7 bases. Germline V gene data show CDR1 as MNHNS and CDR2 as SASEGT. CDR3 length: 14 amino acids. V dropped 7 bases and J dropped 6; count of bases not matched to a gene: 12. Written as DNA, the CDR3 is TGTGCCAGCACCTCCCCCGGGGGGATAGCCGAGCAGTACTTC. It yields the protein CASTSPGGIAEQYF.

The table lists this clonotype with many counts. The chain carries TRBV2 and TRBJ1-5; 7 bases fit TRBD1. The CDR3 has 14 amino acids. Germline-derived CDR1 and CDR2 are SNHLY and FYNNEI. Trimming cost V 4 bases and J 7 bases; bases outside gene matches: 7. CDR3 DNA: TGTGCCAGCAGTGGACCAGGGGGAGGGCAGCCCCAGCATTTT. This sequence encodes CASSGPGGGQPQHF.

This chain uses TRBV9 with TRBJ1-6; 7 bases match TRBD1. The CDR3 sequence is 14 residues long. With 3 bases clipped from V and 5 bases from J, the junction kept 2 bases outside the gene matches. Germline CDR1 SGDLS, CDR2 YYNGEE. DNA of the CDR3: TGTGCCAGCAGCGAGGGACAGCATAATTCACCCCTCCACTTT. Translating it yields CASSEGQHNSPLHF.